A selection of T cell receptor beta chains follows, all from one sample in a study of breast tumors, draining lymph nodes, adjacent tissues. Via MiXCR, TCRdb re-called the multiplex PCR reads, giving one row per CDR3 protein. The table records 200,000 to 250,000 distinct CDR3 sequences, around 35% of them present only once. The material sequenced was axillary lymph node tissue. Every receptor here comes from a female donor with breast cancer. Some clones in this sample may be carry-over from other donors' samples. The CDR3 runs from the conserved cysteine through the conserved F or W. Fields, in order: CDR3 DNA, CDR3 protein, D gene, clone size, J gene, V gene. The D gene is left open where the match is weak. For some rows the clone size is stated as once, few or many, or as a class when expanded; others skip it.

DNA: TGTGCCAGCAGTACGACAGGGGATAATGAAAAACTGTTTTTT
CDR3: CASSTTGDNEKLFF
D: TRBD1
size: NA
J: TRBJ1-4
V: TRBV7-3

DNA: TGCGCCAGCAGCCTGTTTATGAACACCGGGGAGCTGTTTTTT
CDR3: CASSLFMNTGELFF
D: NA
size: many
J: TRBJ2-2
V: TRBV4-1

DNA: TGTGCCAGCAGCCCCCGGGGCAGGGACGAGCAGTACTTC
CDR3: CASSPRGRDEQYF
D: NA
size: NA
J: TRBJ2-7
V: TRBV7-8

DNA: TGTGCCAGCAGCTTAGAGGTTTCGGAAGTTTCACCCCTCCACTTT
CDR3: CASSLEVSEVSPLHF
D: NA
size: many
J: TRBJ1-6
V: TRBV7-3

DNA: TGTGCCAGCAGGTTACAGGGGGGAAATACTGAAGCTTTCTTT
CDR3: CASRLQGGNTEAFF
D: TRBD1
size: NA
J: TRBJ1-1
V: TRBV25-1

DNA: TGTGCCAGCAGCTTAGTAGCGGGGGCCACAGATACGCAGTATTTT
CDR3: CASSLVAGATDTQYF
D: TRBD2
size: many
J: TRBJ2-3
V: TRBV7-2

DNA: TGTGCCAGCAGCTTGGGACGGGAAAAACTGTTTTTT
CDR3: CASSLGREKLFF
D: NA
size: many
J: TRBJ1-4
V: TRBV5-6

DNA: TGTGCCAGCAGTTTACGGGGGGGTAACTATGGCTACACCTTC
CDR3: CASSLRGGNYGYTF
D: NA
size: many
J: TRBJ1-2
V: TRBV12-3/TRBV12-4

DNA: TGTGCCAGCAGCCAATCAGCGGGCCACAATGAGCAGTTCTTC
CDR3: CASSQSAGHNEQFF
D: NA
size: many
J: TRBJ2-1
V: TRBV11-2

DNA: TGTGCCAGCAGCTTAGATGGAACAGGGGCTGAGTACCAAGAGACCCAGTACTTC
CDR3: CASSLDGTGAEYQETQYF
D: TRBD1
size: NA
J: TRBJ2-5
V: TRBV7-6

DNA: TGCAGTGCTCTGAATAATGAGGGGGCCTATGAGCAGTTCTTC
CDR3: CSALNNEGAYEQFF
D: TRBD1
size: many
J: TRBJ2-1
V: TRBV20-1

DNA: TGCGCCAGCAGCTTGGTTTCAGGGAGCACAGATACGCAGTATTTT
CDR3: CASSLVSGSTDTQYF
D: NA
size: many
J: TRBJ2-3
V: TRBV5-1

DNA: TGCACCCGTGTGGGGTCTAGCGGACAGGGGCGTACTGGAAACACCATATATTTT
CDR3: CTRVGSSGQGRTGNTIYF
D: TRBD1
size: NA
J: TRBJ1-3
V: TRBV7-2

DNA: TGTGCCAGCAGCTCAGGCCCGCGGGAGACCCAGTACTTC
CDR3: CASSSGPRETQYF
D: NA
size: NA
J: TRBJ2-5
V: TRBV4-2

DNA: TGTGCCACCAGCAGGGGGATTAGCGGGAGTGGATACGAGCAGTACTTC
CDR3: CATSRGISGSGYEQYF
D: TRBD2
size: many
J: TRBJ2-7
V: TRBV15

DNA: TGTGCCAGCAGCCTCGTGGTAGCGGGTACAGATACGCAGTATTTT
CDR3: CASSLVVAGTDTQYF
D: TRBD2
size: many
J: TRBJ2-3
V: TRBV7-6

DNA: TGTGCCAGCAGCCTAGGAGAAGGGACTAGCGGGGGGGTAGAGACCCAGTACTTC
CDR3: CASSLGEGTSGGVETQYF
D: TRBD2
size: many
J: TRBJ2-5
V: TRBV4-2

DNA: TGTGCCAGCAGCGTAACGGGACAACCCTCTGGGGCCAACGTCCTGACTTTC
CDR3: CASSVTGQPSGANVLTF
D: NA
size: many
J: TRBJ2-6
V: TRBV9

DNA: TGTGCCAGCAGCTTACTCGGCAGGGCGCGCGGTAATGGAAAACTGTTTTTT
CDR3: CASSLLGRARGNGKLFF
D: NA
size: NA
J: TRBJ1-4
V: TRBV11-2

DNA: TGTGCCAGCAGTTTTACGGGAAACACTGAAGCTTTCTTT
CDR3: CASSFTGNTEAFF
D: NA
size: few
J: TRBJ1-1
V: TRBV12-3/TRBV12-4

DNA: TGTGCCAGCAGCCTTAACCGCAATCAGCCCCAGCATTTT
CDR3: CASSLNRNQPQHF
D: NA
size: many
J: TRBJ1-5
V: TRBV11-3

DNA: TGCGCCAGCAGCACGGGCCAGCTGATAAACAATGAGCAGTTCTTC
CDR3: CASSTGQLINNEQFF
D: NA
size: many
J: TRBJ2-1
V: TRBV5-1

DNA: TGTGCCAGCGGACAGGCTACGACGGGGACCCAGTACTTC
CDR3: CASGQATTGTQYF
D: TRBD1
size: many
J: TRBJ2-5
V: TRBV2

DNA: TGTGCCAGCAGTGAGCAGGGGAGAACCTACGAGCAGTACTTC
CDR3: CASSEQGRTYEQYF
D: NA
size: NA
J: TRBJ2-7
V: TRBV2

DNA: TGCGCCAGCAGTGAGCGGGACAGGGCAGTTCAGCCCCAGCATTTT
CDR3: CASSERDRAVQPQHF
D: TRBD1
size: NA
J: TRBJ1-5
V: TRBV10-2

DNA: TGTGCCTGGAGTGCTAGCTCCTACAATGAGCAGTTCTTC
CDR3: CAWSASSYNEQFF
D: NA
size: NA
J: TRBJ2-1
V: TRBV30

DNA: TGTGCCTGCCGGGGGGGCAGCACCGGGGAGCTGTTTTTT
CDR3: CACRGGSTGELFF
D: TRBD2
size: many
J: TRBJ2-2
V: TRBV6-1

DNA: TGTGCCAGTAGTATTAGTTACAATGAGCAGTTCTTC
CDR3: CASSISYNEQFF
D: NA
size: many
J: TRBJ2-1
V: TRBV19

DNA: TGCAGCGTGCAAGGGGACCTCAATCAGCCCCAGCATTTT
CDR3: CSVQGDLNQPQHF
D: NA
size: NA
J: TRBJ1-5
V: TRBV29-1

DNA: TGTGCCAGTAGTATAGGGACTAGAGGTCCCGAGCAGTACTTC
CDR3: CASSIGTRGPEQYF
D: TRBD2
size: many
J: TRBJ2-7
V: TRBV19

DNA: TGTGCCAGCAGCCTTAGCGGGACAGTGAATGAAAAACTGTTTTTT
CDR3: CASSLSGTVNEKLFF
D: TRBD1
size: NA
J: TRBJ1-4
V: TRBV7-3

DNA: TGTGCCAGCAGCGGGACTAGCGGGATCTCCTACAATGAGCAGTTCTTC
CDR3: CASSGTSGISYNEQFF
D: TRBD2
size: NA
J: TRBJ2-1
V: TRBV9

DNA: TGTGCCAGCAGCTTAGCCGCCGGGACACCAAATGAGCAGTTCTTC
CDR3: CASSLAAGTPNEQFF
D: NA
size: many
J: TRBJ2-1
V: TRBV7-9

DNA: TGTGCCACCAGCCGCTTAGTTACAGGGGGCTCTCGGCCCCAGCATTTT
CDR3: CATSRLVTGGSRPQHF
D: TRBD1
size: few
J: TRBJ1-5
V: TRBV24-1

DNA: TGTGCCAGCAGCACGACTAGCGGGAAACATGAGACCCAGTACTTC
CDR3: CASSTTSGKHETQYF
D: TRBD2
size: many
J: TRBJ2-5
V: TRBV7-8

DNA: TGTGCCATCAGTGGGCAGACAGGGGGCGAAGAGACCCAGTACTTC
CDR3: CAISGQTGGEETQYF
D: TRBD1
size: many
J: TRBJ2-5
V: TRBV10-3

DNA: TGTGCCAGCAGTTATGACTATGAGCAGTTCTTC
CDR3: CASSYDYEQFF
D: NA
size: NA
J: TRBJ2-1
V: TRBV6-5

DNA: TGCGCCAGCAGCTTGGGGACAGCCGGGGAGCTGTTTTTT
CDR3: CASSLGTAGELFF
D: NA
size: many
J: TRBJ2-2
V: TRBV5-1

DNA: TGCGCCAGCAGTGAGAGTGAGGGACTAGCAGGGCTTTTAGAGACCCAGTACTTC
CDR3: CASSESEGLAGLLETQYF
D: TRBD2
size: many
J: TRBJ2-5
V: TRBV10-2

DNA: TGTGCCTGGTGTACTATTCGAACAGGGGGATCCTACGAGCAGTACTTC
CDR3: CAWCTIRTGGSYEQYF
D: TRBD1
size: many
J: TRBJ2-7
V: TRBV30

DNA: TGTGCCAGCAGTTACTCATTAGGGTATGGCTACACCTTC
CDR3: CASSYSLGYGYTF
D: NA
size: many
J: TRBJ1-2
V: TRBV6-5

DNA: TGTGCCAGCAGTTTCTTCGGGGAGCTGTTTTTT
CDR3: CASSFFGELFF
D: NA
size: many
J: TRBJ2-2
V: TRBV12-3/TRBV12-4

DNA: TGTGCTAGTGGTAACGGAGATACGCAGTATTTT
CDR3: CASGNGDTQYF
D: NA
size: NA
J: TRBJ2-3
V: TRBV12-5

DNA: TGTGCCAGCAGCTTAGTGGGAGTTAACGCCATATATTTT
CDR3: CASSLVGVNAIYF
D: NA
size: many
J: TRBJ1-3
V: TRBV7-2

DNA: TGCAGTGCTAGATCCCCGGACAGACCCTATAATTCACCCCTCCACTTT
CDR3: CSARSPDRPYNSPLHF
D: NA
size: many
J: TRBJ1-6
V: TRBV20-1

DNA: TGTGCCTCCGGGACAGGGGGCGGAACTAATGAAAAACTGTTTTTT
CDR3: CASGTGGGTNEKLFF
D: TRBD1
size: NA
J: TRBJ1-4
V: TRBV19

DNA: TGTGCCAGCAGCCAACCAGACAGTAACTATGGCTACACCTTC
CDR3: CASSQPDSNYGYTF
D: NA
size: many
J: TRBJ1-2
V: TRBV4-2

DNA: TGCAGTGCTAGACCCGCGGGAGCCGGAGAGACCCAGTACTTC
CDR3: CSARPAGAGETQYF
D: TRBD2
size: NA
J: TRBJ2-5
V: TRBV20-1

DNA: TGTGCCAGCAGTGGCCCGGGAGCGACCGGGGCCAACGTCCTGACTTTC
CDR3: CASSGPGATGANVLTF
D: NA
size: NA
J: TRBJ2-6
V: TRBV2

DNA: TGTGCCAGCAGTTTGCTGGGCCCCTCCGACTATGGCTACACCTTC
CDR3: CASSLLGPSDYGYTF
D: NA
size: few
J: TRBJ1-2
V: TRBV28